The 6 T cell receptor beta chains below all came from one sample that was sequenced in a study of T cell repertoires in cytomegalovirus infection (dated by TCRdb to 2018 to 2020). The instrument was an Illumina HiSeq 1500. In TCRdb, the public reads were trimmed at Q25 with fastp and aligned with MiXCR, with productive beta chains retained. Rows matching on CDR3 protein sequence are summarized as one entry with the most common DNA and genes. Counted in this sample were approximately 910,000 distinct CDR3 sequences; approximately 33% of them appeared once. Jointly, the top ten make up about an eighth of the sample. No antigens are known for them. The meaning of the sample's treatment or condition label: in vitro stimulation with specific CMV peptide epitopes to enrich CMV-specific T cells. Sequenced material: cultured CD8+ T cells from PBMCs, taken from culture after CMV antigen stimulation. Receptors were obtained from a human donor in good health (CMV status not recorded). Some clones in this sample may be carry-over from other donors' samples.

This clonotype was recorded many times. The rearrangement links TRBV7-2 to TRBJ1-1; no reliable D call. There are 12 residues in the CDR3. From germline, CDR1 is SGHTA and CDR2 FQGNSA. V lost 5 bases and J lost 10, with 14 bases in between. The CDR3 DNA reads TGTGCCAGCAGCCAAGAGTTCTCGGGAGCTTTCTTT. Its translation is CASSQEFSGAFF. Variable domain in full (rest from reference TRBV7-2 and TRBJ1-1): GAGVSQSPSNKVTEKGKDVELRCDPISGHTALYWYRQSLGQGLEFLIYFQGNSAPDKSGLPSDRFSAERTGGSVSTLTIQRTQQEDSAVYLCASSQEFSGAFFGQGTRLTVV.

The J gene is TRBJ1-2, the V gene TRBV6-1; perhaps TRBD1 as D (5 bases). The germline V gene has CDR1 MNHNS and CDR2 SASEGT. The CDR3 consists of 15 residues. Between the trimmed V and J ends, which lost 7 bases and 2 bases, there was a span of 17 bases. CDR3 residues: CASTLAGEGNYGYTF. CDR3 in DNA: TGTGCCAGCACCCTCGCCGGGGAGGGGAACTATGGCTACACCTTC.

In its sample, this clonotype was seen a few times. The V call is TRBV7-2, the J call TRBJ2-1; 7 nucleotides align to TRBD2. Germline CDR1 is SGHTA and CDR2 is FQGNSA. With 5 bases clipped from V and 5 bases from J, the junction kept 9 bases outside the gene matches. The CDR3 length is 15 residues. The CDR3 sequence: CASSAWGGGHNEQFF. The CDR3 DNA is TGTGCCAGCAGCGCCTGGGGGGGGGGTCACAATGAGCAGTTCTTC.

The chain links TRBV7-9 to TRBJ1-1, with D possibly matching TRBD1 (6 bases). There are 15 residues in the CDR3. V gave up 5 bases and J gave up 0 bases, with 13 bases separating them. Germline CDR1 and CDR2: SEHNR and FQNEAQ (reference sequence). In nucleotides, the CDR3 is TGTGCCAGCAGCCCCCCGACAGGATTGAACACTGAAGCTTTCTTT. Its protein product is CASSPPTGLNTEAFF.

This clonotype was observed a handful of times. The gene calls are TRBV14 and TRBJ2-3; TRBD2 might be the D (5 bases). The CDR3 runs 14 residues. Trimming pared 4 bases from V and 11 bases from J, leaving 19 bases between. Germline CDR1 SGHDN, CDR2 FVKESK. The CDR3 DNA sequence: TGTGCCAGCAGCCTAGGAGGTTCTTGGGTCGGGCAGTATTTT. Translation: CASSLGGSWVGQYF.

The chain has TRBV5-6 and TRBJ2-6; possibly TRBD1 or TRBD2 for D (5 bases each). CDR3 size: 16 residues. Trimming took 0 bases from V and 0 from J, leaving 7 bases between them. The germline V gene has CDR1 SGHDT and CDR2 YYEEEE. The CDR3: CASSLGGYSGANVLTF. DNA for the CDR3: TGTGCCAGCAGCTTGGGGGGGTACTCTGGGGCCAACGTCCTGACTTTC. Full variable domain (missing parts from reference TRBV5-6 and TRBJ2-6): DAGVTQSPTHLIKTRGQQVTLRCSPKSGHDTVSWYQQALGQGPQFIFQYYEEEERQRGNFPDRFSGHQFPNYSSELNVNALLLGDSALYLCASSLGGYSGANVLTFGAGSRLTVL.